This TCR beta chain stems from a study of shared clonotypes between healthy human individuals. Study-wide findings and caveats: In the sorted subsets, rarefaction showed sequencing was incomplete despite large depth. There were few donors, and this limited the genetic and exposure-history diversity represented.

With regard to this clone: Its target is not known.

Clones were read by immunoSEQ multiplex PCR, and TCRdb kept only the in-frame ones, dropping some. The data contain about 2.4 million clones, more than 90% of them seen just once; the ten biggest clones take up around 0.14%. J gave up 4 bases and V 11 bases, and 5 bases lay outside the gene matches. The CDR3 has 14 residues. CDR1 is LNHDA and CDR2 is SQIVND in the germline V gene (reference sequence). The chain couples TRBV19 to TRBJ2-6; TRBD2 matches at 10 bases. The sample consisted of naive CD4+ T cells sorted from blood. Subset defined: CD45RA+ positively selected. The TCR sequence derives from a man aged 18-30 years in good health. CDR3 nucleotide sequence: TGTGCCGTGGGACTAGCGAACGGGGCCAACGTCCTGACTTTC. Protein product: CAVGLANGANVLTF.